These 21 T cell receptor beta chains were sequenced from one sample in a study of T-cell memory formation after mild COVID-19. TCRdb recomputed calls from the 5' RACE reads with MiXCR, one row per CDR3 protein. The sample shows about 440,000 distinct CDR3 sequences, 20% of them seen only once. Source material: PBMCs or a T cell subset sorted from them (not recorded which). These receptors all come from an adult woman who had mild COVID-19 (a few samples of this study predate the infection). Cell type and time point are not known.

Written as DNA, the CDR3 is TGCAGTGCTCGCGGGACTAGCGACTACGAGCAGTACTTC. Protein sequence: CSARGTSDYEQYF. The V call is TRBV20-1, the J call TRBJ2-7; TRBD2 agrees at 10 bases. Germline lookup yields CDR1 DFQATT and CDR2 SNEGSKA (reference sequence). Trimming took 5 bases from V and 3 from J; bases not matched to a gene: 4. The CDR3 runs to 13 residues.

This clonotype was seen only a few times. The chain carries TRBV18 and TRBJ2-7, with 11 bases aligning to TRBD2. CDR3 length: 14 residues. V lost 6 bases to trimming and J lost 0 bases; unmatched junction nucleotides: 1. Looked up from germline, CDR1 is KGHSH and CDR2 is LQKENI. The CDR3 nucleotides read TGTGCCAGCTCGACTAGCGGGGACTCCTACGAGCAGTACTTC. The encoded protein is CASSTSGDSYEQYF.

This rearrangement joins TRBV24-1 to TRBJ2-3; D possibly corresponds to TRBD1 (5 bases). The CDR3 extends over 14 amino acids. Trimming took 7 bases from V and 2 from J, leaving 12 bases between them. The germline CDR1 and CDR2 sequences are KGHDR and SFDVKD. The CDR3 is CATRGSRATDTQYF. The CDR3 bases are TGTGCCACCAGGGGGTCCAGGGCCACAGATACGCAGTATTTT.

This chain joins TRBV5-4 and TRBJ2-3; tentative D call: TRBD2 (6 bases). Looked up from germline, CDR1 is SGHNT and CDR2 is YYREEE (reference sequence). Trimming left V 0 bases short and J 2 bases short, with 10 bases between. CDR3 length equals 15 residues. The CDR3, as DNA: TGTGCCAGCAGCTTGGCGGGGGATCTCACAGATACGCAGTATTTT. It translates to CASSLAGDLTDTQYF.

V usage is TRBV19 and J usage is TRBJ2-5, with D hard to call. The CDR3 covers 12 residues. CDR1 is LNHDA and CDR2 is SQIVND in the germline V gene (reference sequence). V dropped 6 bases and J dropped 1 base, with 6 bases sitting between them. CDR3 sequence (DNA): TGTGCCAGTAGAAGTCCCCAAGAGACCCAGTACTTC. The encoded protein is CASRSPQETQYF.

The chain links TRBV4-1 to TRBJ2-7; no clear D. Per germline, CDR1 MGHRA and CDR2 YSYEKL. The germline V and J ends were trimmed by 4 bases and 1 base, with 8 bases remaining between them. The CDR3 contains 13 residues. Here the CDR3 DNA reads TGCGCCAGCAGCCCGACTCATTCCTACGAGCAGTACTTC. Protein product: CASSPTHSYEQYF.

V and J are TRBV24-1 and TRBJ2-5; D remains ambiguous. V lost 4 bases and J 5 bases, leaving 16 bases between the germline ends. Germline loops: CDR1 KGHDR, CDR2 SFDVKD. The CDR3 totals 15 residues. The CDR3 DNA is TGTGCCACCAGTGACACCCAGCTTCCACTTGAGACCCAGTACTTC. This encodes CATSDTQLPLETQYF.

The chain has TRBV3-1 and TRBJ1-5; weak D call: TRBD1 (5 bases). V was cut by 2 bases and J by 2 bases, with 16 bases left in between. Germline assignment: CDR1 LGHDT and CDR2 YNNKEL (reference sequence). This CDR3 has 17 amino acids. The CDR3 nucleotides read TGTGCCAGCAGCCAAAAGCGGGACTCTTGGGGCAATCAGCCCCAGCATTTT. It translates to CASSQKRDSWGNQPQHF.

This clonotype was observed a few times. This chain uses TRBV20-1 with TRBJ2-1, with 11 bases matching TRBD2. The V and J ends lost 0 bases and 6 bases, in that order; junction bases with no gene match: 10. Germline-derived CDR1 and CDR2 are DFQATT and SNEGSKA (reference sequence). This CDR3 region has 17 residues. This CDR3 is CSAREIMAGLAANEQFF. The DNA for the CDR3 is TGCAGTGCTAGAGAGATTATGGCGGGACTAGCGGCCAATGAGCAGTTCTTC.

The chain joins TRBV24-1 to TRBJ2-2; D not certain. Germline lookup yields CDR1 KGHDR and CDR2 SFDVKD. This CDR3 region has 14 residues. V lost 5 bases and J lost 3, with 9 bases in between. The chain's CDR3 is CATSVGSDTGELFF. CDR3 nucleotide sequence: TGTGCCACCAGTGTAGGCAGCGACACCGGGGAGCTGTTTTTT.

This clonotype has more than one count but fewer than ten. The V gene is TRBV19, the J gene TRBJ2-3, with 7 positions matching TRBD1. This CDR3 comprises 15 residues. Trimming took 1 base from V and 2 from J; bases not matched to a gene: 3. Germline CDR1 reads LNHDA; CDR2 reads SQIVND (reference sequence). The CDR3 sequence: CASSIGDSATDTQYF. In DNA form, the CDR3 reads TGTGCCAGTAGTATAGGGGACAGCGCCACAGATACGCAGTATTTT.

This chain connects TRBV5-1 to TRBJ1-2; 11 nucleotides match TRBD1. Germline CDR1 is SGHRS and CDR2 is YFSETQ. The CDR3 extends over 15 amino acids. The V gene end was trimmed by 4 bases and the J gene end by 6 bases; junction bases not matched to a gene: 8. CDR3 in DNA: TGCGCCAGCAGCCTAAGGACAGGGGGCGGCGATGGCTACACCTTC. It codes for CASSLRTGGGDGYTF.

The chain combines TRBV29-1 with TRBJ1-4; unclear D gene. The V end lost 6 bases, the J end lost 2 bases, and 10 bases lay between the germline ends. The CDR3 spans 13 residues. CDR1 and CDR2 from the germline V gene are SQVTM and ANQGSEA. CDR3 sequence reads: CSVRVGTNEKLFF. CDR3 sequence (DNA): TGCAGCGTCCGAGTAGGGACTAATGAAAAACTGTTTTTT.

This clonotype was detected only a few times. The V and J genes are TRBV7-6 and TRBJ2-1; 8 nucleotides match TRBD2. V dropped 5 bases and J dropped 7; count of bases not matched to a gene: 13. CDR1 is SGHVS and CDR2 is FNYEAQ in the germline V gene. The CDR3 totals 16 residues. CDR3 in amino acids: CASSPYFGRESNEQFF. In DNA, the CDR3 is TGTGCCAGCAGCCCCTACTTCGGGAGGGAAAGTAATGAGCAGTTCTTC.

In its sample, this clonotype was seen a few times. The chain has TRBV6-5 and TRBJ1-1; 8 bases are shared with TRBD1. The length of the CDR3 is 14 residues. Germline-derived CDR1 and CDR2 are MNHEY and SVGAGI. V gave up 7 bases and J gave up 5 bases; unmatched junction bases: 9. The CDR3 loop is CASTLRQGLTEAFF. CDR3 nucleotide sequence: TGTGCCAGCACTCTGCGACAGGGGTTAACTGAAGCTTTCTTT.

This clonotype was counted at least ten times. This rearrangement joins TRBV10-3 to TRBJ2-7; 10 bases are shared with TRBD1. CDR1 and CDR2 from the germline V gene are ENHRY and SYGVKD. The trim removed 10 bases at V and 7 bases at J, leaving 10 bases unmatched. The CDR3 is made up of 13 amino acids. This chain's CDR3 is CATRGTGEGEQYF. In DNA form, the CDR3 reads TGTGCCACCAGGGGGACAGGGGAGGGTGAGCAGTACTTC.

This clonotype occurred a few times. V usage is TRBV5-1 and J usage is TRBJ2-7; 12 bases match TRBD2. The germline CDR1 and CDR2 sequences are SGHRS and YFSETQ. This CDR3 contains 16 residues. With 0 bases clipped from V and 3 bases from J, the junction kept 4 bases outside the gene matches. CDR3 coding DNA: TGCGCCAGCAGCTTGGAGCCTAGCGGGAGGGTCTACGAGCAGTACTTC. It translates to CASSLEPSGRVYEQYF.

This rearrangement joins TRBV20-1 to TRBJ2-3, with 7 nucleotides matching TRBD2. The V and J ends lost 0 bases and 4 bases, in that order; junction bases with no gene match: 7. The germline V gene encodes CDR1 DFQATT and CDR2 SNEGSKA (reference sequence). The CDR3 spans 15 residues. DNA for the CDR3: TGCAGTGCTAGAGACCTGCGGGGGATTGCAGATACGCAGTATTTT. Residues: CSARDLRGIADTQYF.

CDR3: CASSLKQINSGANVLTF. Written as DNA, the CDR3 is TGTGCCAGCAGCTTAAAACAGATAAACTCTGGGGCCAACGTCCTGACTTTC. The rearrangement uses TRBV7-2 and TRBJ2-6; D gene uncertain. The germline V and J ends were trimmed by 2 bases and 0 bases, with 11 bases remaining between them. In germline, CDR1 is SGHTA, CDR2 FQGNSA. CDR3 size: 17 residues.

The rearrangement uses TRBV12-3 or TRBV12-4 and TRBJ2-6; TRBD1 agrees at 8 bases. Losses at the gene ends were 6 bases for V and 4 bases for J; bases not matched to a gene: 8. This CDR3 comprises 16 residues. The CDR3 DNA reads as TGTGCCAGCAGACCAGGGGGCGCAAGGGGGGCCAACGTCCTGACTTTC. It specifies CASRPGGARGANVLTF.

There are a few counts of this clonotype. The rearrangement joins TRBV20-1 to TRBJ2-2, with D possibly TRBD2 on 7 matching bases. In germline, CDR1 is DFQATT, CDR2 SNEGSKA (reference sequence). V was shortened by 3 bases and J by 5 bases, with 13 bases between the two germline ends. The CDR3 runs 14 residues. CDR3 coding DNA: TGCAGTGCTAGCGGGGGGCCGGGGACCGGGGAGCTGTTTTTT. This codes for CSASGGPGTGELFF.